The T cell receptor beta chain described here comes from a study of cytomegalovirus exposure and HLA in healthy donors. Study overall: The 120 or so validation repertoires used a platform that matched the one used for the roughly 650 first-cohort repertoires, as a later analysis reported.

The CDR3 is 15 residues long. Germline CDR1 and CDR2: SGHAT and FQNNGV. Trimming shortened V by 3 bases and J by 7 bases, and 16 bases separated the two germline ends. Data came from immunoSEQ multiplex PCR; TCRdb stores just in-frame clones and leaves some out. The sample has 250,000 to 350,000 clones; around 89% are singletons. This clone was seen just once. No antigen is known for it. Points from the study as a whole: The study recorded 164 TCR beta chains that were cytomegalovirus-associated. The classifier reportedly diagnosed cytomegalovirus status with high sensitivity and specificity.

The V gene is TRBV11-2, the J gene TRBJ2-1, with D perhaps matching TRBD1 (5 bases). The sample comprised PBMCs. The receptor was isolated from a woman between 18 and 29 years old in good health and CMV-seronegative. CDR3 sequence: CASSFPWKGANEQFF. CDR3 nucleotides: TGTGCCAGCAGCTTTCCATGGAAAGGGGCGAATGAGCAGTTCTTC.